This T cell receptor (beta chain) originates from a study of T-cell memory formation after mild COVID-19 (dated by TCRdb to the early 2020s). Turning to the overall study: TCR sequence clusters from the two donors were found to be largely donor specific. In a couple of donors, T-cell clones that expanded and contracted after mild COVID-19 were tracked by sequencing TCRalpha and TCRbeta repertoires over time. The cohort was made up of two young adult volunteers, one female and one male, who were previously healthy. The investigation overall reported the following: Some responding clones were detected in pre-infection memory, suggesting pre-existing cross-reactive memory T cells joined the SARS-CoV-2 response. Clones contracting from day 15 to 85 had balanced CD4/CD8 phenotypes, while a second wave expanding from day 15 to 37 was biased towards CD4+. Only two mild cases were covered in the study, and larger cohorts including severe cases with pre-infection samples were considered necessary. Contracting CD4+ clones were found mainly in CM and EM memory subsets, while CD8+ clones were enriched in EMRA. The second-wave clones that peaked on day 37 were not confirmed to be SARS-CoV-2 specific.

The listed sequencing device is Illumina NovaSeq 6000. TCRalpha and TCRbeta cDNA libraries were built by 5'RACE with constant-segment primers, adding sample barcodes and unique molecular identifiers. Trizol reagent was used to extract RNA from every sample. Amplification of the libraries took two PCR steps, and the second step added a second sample barcode plus Illumina TruSeq adapters. Sequencing of the libraries was done on an Illumina NovaSeq, producing 2 x 150 bp paired-end reads. Regarding the original processing steps: The reads were demultiplexed and collapsed into UMI-guided consensus sequences using migec v1.2.7. Using mixcr v2.1.11, UMI consensuses were aligned to TRA and TRB V and J templates and then assembled into clonotypes. A clonotype was counted as expanded or contracted only if both edgeR and NoisET called the change significant, with noise models trained on biological replicates. For edgeR calls, a false discovery rate-adjusted p below 0.01 and a log2 fold-change threshold of 1 were applied. PCA with hierarchical clustering of max-normalized trajectories of the 1000 most abundant clonotypes was used as exploratory dynamics analysis. The CD4 or CD8 phenotype of responding clones was assigned using the separately sequenced CD4+ and CD8+ repertoires. TCRdb took the public reads, trimmed them with fastp at Q25, ran MiXCR for clone calling and kept in-frame beta chains. Identical CDR3 proteins give one entry, which carries the most common genes and DNA. These V and J calls derive from TCRdb rather than the authors' analysis. The table for this sample lists roughly 130,000 distinct CDR3 sequences; 15% to 20% of them were counted only once. Approximately 15% of the sample is in the top ten clones.

This clonotype was counted many times. Which antigen it targets is not known. Within one base of it there is no much larger clone, and no base qualities were kept. From a lookup of the germline V gene, CDR1 and CDR2 are ENHRY and SYGVKD. Compared with germline, V lacks 3 bases and J lacks 1 base; bases without a gene match: 1. Measured from the cysteine to the phenylalanine, the CDR3 is 14 residues long. Only the CDR3 region is kept as DNA, spanning 42 bases read in frame from base 1. PBMCs were isolated by Ficoll-Paque density gradient centrifugation. The chain links TRBV10-3 with TRBJ2-3; 7 central nucleotides agree with TRBD2. Material: PBMCs or a T cell subset sorted from them (not recorded which). The receptor was isolated from an adult woman who had mild COVID-19 (a few samples of this study predate the infection). The sample titles of this study are shuffled in the database, so cell type and time point are left out; the donor was told from shared clones. The CDR3 loop reads CAISDTSGTDTQYF. The DNA sequence reads TGTGCCATCAGTGATACTAGCGGCACAGATACGCAGTATTTT.